These T cell receptor beta chains were read from a single sample in a study of Graves' ophthalmopathy and Graves' hyperthyroidism. TCRdb fed the multiplex PCR reads into MiXCR, producing one record per CDR3 protein. Of some 360,000 distinct CDR3 sequences listed, 15% to 20% were seen once; the top ten hold 2.4%. The sequenced sample was peripheral blood. The receptors were gathered from an adult woman with stable Graves' hyperthyroidism. Both conserved end residues are trimmed from each CDR3. The order of the fields is clone size, V gene, CDR3 protein. The size of a clone is reported for some rows only, either as once, few or many, or as a class for expanded clones.

>many|TRBV15
ATSRAAIEEQY
>many|TRBV7-2
ASTLWGTVSGANVLT
>many|TRBV6-2/TRBV6-3
ASSYPRDEQY
>many|TRBV20-1
SAGTPGQGIPYEQY
>many|TRBV29-1
SVEDLGGTYEQY
>many|TRBV7-3
ASSPDGLNTEAF
>few|TRBV7-2
ASSYRTGVTEAF
>NA|TRBV14
ASSQIIQGRGETQY
>NA|TRBV12-3/TRBV12-4
ASTSQPRQPQH
>many|TRBV6-2/TRBV6-3
ASIQDGSYGYT
>many|TRBV10-3
AISDGTGDYEQY
>many|TRBV28
ASSLAQTVAQY
>many|TRBV20-1
SAWTGQGIYEQY
>NA|TRBV30
AWSDARRDPDNWS
>many|TRBV28
ASSTTGSTYEQY
>many|TRBV28
ASTRTRFYEQY
>NA|TRBV2
ASSARTTATEAF
>NA|TRBV24-1
ATSDWITGGLETQY
>many|TRBV18
ASSPAGVLDGYT
>few|TRBV29-1
SARRRNTGELF
>NA|TRBV2
ASRPRQAQYEQY
>many|TRBV6-1
ASSATVNGNTIY
>many|TRBV7-2
ASSLVSAGGYEQY
>many|TRBV19
ASSRGTAYGYT
>once|TRBV10-2
ASRLAGGPDKQY
>many|TRBV27
ASISRGYQETQY
>NA|TRBV7-3
ASSPGTGTEAF
>many|TRBV19
ASRITGVGSPLH
>few|TRBV5-1
ASSLGSGASYEQY
>NA|TRBV11-2
ASSLGWLRRAANEQF
>NA|TRBV6-1
ASTGGRGYT
>many|TRBV28
ASSPRQGLAYEQY
>NA|TRBV27
ASSLGVRYGYT
>many|TRBV12-3/TRBV12-4
ASKGVGNTIY
>NA|TRBV20-1
SARGGHLVVNSPLH
>NA|TRBV6-5
ASRYGTGVIGGYT
>many|TRBV30
AWSPGQGGGYT
>many|TRBV12-3/TRBV12-4
ASRWGRNTEAF
>few|TRBV19
ASSAGLSQPQH
>many|TRBV30
AWSVVTPRWEQY
>many|TRBV6-5
ASSLSGSPYEQY
>NA|TRBV7-2
ASSHPTVLRYGYT
>many|TRBV3-1
ASSQDPQETQY
>many|TRBV6-5
ASSYEGSRSPLH
>many|TRBV5-1
ASSSLAMETQY
>many|TRBV19
ASESVAGDQPQH
>many|TRBV28
ASSSPRSGNTIY
>NA|TRBV10-3
AISDPGQVPNTEAF
>many|TRBV20-1
SARGQGSGDPQETQY
>NA|TRBV7-3
ASSLNANSPLH
>few|TRBV2
ATQESGRALPGELF